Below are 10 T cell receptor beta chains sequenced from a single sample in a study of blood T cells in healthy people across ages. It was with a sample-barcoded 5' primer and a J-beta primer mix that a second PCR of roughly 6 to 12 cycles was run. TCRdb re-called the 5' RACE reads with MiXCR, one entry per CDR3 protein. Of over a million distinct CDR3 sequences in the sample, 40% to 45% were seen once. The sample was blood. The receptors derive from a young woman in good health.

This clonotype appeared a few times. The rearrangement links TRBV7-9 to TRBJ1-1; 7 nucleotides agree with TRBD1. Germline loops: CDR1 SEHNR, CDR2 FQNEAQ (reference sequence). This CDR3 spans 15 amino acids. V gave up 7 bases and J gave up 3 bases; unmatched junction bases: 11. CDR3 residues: CASNPPTGYYTEAFF. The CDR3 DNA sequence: TGTGCCAGCAACCCTCCGACAGGGTATTACACTGAAGCTTTCTTT.

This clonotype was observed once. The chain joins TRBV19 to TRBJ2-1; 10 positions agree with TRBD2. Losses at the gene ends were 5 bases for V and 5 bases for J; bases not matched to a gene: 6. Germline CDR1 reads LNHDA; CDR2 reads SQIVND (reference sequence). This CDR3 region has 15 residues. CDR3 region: CASSVLAGPNNEQFF. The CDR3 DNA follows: TGTGCCAGTAGTGTACTAGCGGGGCCTAACAATGAGCAGTTCTTC.

The CDR3 here is CASRRLSSYNEQFF. CDR3 sequence (DNA): TGTGCCAGCAGGCGTCTGAGCTCCTACAATGAGCAGTTCTTC. The V gene is TRBV9, the J gene TRBJ2-1; D gene ambiguous. Germline V lookup: CDR1 SGDLS, CDR2 YYNGEE. The germline V and J ends were trimmed by 5 bases and 0 bases, with 9 bases remaining between them. The CDR3 extends over 14 amino acids. Using reference TRBV9 and TRBJ2-1 for the parts outside the CDR3, the full variable domain is DSGVTQTPKHLITATGQRVTLRCSPRSGDLSVYWYQQSLDQGLQFLIQYYNGEERAKGNILERFSAQQFPDLHSELNLSSLELGDSALYFCASRRLSSYNEQFFGPGTRLTVL.

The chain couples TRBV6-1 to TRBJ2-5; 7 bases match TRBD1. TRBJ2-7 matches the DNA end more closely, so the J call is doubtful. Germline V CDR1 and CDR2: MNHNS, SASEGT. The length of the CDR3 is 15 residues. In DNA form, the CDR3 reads TGTGCCAGCAGTGAACGTCTGGGGACAGCGTACGAGCAGTACTTC. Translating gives CASSERLGTAYEQYF.

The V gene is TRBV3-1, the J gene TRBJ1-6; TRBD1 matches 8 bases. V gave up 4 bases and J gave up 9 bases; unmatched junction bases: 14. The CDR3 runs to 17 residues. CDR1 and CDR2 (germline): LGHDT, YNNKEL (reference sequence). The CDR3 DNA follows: TGTGCCAGCAGCCCTCCTCAGGGGGCGCTGGGAGGTTCACCCCTCCACTTT. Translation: CASSPPQGALGGSPLHF.

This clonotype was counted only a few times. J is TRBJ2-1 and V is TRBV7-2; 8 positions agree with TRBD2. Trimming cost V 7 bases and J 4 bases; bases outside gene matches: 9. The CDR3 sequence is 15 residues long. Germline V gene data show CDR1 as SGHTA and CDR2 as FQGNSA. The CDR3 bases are TGTGCCAGCACCACAGCCGGGGGGGCGTACAATGAGCAGTTCTTC. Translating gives CASTTAGGAYNEQFF.

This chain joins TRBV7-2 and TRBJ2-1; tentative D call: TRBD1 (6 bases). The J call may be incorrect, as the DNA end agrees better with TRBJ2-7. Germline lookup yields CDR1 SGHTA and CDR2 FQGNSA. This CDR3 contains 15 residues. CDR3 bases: TGTGCCAGCAGCTCCACCAGGGGCTTCAACAATGAGCAGTACTTC. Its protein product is CASSSTRGFNNEQYF.

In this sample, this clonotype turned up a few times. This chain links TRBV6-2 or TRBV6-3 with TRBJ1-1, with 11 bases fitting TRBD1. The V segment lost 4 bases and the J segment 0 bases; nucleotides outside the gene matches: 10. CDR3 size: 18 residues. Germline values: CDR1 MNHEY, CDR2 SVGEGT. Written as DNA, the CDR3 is TGTGCCAGCAGTTTCGCACTTGGGACAGGGGGGATGAACACTGAAGCTTTCTTT. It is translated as CASSFALGTGGMNTEAFF.

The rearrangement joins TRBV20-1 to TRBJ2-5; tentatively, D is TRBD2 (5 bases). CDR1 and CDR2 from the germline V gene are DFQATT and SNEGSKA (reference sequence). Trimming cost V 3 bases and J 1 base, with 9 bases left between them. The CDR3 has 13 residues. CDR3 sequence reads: CSARQLGQETQYF. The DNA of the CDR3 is TGCAGTGCTAGGCAACTAGGCCAAGAGACCCAGTACTTC.

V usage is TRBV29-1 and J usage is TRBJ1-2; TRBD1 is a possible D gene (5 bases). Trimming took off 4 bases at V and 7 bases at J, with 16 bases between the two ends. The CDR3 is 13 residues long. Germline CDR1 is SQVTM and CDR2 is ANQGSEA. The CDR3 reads CSVVLTGAFGYTF. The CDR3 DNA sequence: TGCAGCGTTGTGCTAACAGGTGCTTTTGGCTACACCTTC.